These 21 T cell receptor beta chains were sequenced from one sample in a study of shared clonotypes between healthy human individuals (dated by TCRdb to the early 2020s). Receptors were amplified or captured by the immunoSEQ multiplex PCR assay. The table was pulled from immuneACCESS by TCRdb, which kept in-frame rearrangements only. Such tables lose some clones; where checked, under half of the loss comes from unresolved V genes, and the rest has no known cause. A total of more than 2 million clones appear in this sample, 95% of them only once. About 0.13% of the sample belongs to the ten largest clones. Sample: naive CD4+ T cells sorted from blood. Reading the label with the study, this specimen's cell subset or site is: CD45RA+ positively selected. These receptors all stem from a man aged 18 to 30 in good health.

The V gene is TRBV19, the J gene TRBJ1-3, with D unclear. The germline V and J ends were trimmed by 7 bases and 1 base, with 17 bases remaining between them. The CDR3 is made up of 16 amino acids. Looked up from germline, CDR1 is LNHDA and CDR2 is SQIVND (reference sequence). CDR3 amino acids: CASTSPRSSSGNTIYF. The CDR3 DNA follows: TGTGCCAGTACCAGCCCCAGGTCGAGTTCTGGAAACACCATATATTTT.

The CDR3 DNA reads as TGCAGCGTTGACGGCCAGGGAAAGACCCAGTACTTC. Translating it yields CSVDGQGKTQYF. V usage is TRBV29-1 and J usage is TRBJ2-5, with D possibly TRBD1 on 5 matching bases. The CDR3 has 12 amino acids. Germline-derived CDR1 and CDR2 are SQVTM and ANQGSEA. V was trimmed by 3 bases and J by 6 bases, leaving 11 bases between them.

CDR3 loop: CASSLQESTDTQYF. CDR3 coding DNA: TGTGCCAGCAGCTTACAGGAAAGCACAGATACGCAGTATTTT. V usage is TRBV7-2 and J usage is TRBJ2-3; D call uncertain. Germline lookup yields CDR1 SGHTA and CDR2 FQGNSA. V was cut by 2 bases and J by 0 bases, with 6 bases left in between. The CDR3 has 14 residues.

The rearrangement joins TRBV30 to TRBJ1-5; no clear D gene. The CDR3 contains 13 residues. Trimming stripped 0 bases from V and 3 bases from J, with 6 bases between. Germline CDR1 reads GTSNPN; CDR2 reads SVGIG (reference sequence). In nucleotides, the CDR3 is TGTGCCTGGAGTGTGGACCTCAATCAGCCCCAGCATTTT. Amino acids: CAWSVDLNQPQHF.

On this clone itself: Different DNA sequences within this sample yield the same CDR3. This rearrangement joins TRBV5-6 to TRBJ2-7, with 7 bases lining up with TRBD1. V dropped 3 bases and J dropped 2; count of bases not matched to a gene: 5. Germline V gives CDR1 SGHDT, CDR2 YYEEEE. CDR3 length equals 14 residues. CDR3 protein: CASSSRQGTYEQYF. CDR3 sequence (DNA): TGTGCCAGCAGCTCAAGACAGGGTACCTACGAGCAGTACTTC.

The CDR3 spells CASSIDWKYEQFF. The CDR3 DNA reads as TGTGCCAGTAGTATAGATTGGAAATATGAGCAGTTCTTC. The chain recombines TRBV19 with TRBJ2-1; D gene uncertain. The CDR3 consists of 13 residues. Germline lookup yields CDR1 LNHDA and CDR2 SQIVND (reference sequence). The ends were cut back, 0 bases at V and 8 bases at J, with 8 bases in the middle.

The rearrangement joins TRBV10-2 to TRBJ2-6; D ambiguous. V lost 3 bases and J lost 2, with 5 bases in between. CDR3 length: 14 amino acids. The germline V gene has CDR1 WSHSY and CDR2 SAAADI. CDR3 sequence: CASSDNAGANVLTF. CDR3 coding DNA: TGCGCCAGCAGTGACAACGCTGGGGCCAACGTCCTGACTTTC.

The gene calls are TRBV11-2 and TRBJ2-3; perhaps D is TRBD1 or TRBD2 (5 bases each). Trimming left V 4 bases short and J 1 base short, with 6 bases between. In germline, CDR1 is SGHAT, CDR2 FQNNGV. This CDR3 spans 13 amino acids. The CDR3 region has the DNA TGTGCCAGCAGCTCGGGGCGCACAGATACGCAGTATTTT. Residues: CASSSGRTDTQYF.

The chain couples TRBV30 to TRBJ1-5; weak D call: TRBD1 (5 bases). V gave up 1 base and J gave up 0 bases, with 10 bases separating them. The CDR3 loop spans 15 amino acids. Germline CDR1 and CDR2: GTSNPN and SVGIG (reference sequence). This CDR3 is CAWSGDPYSNQPQHF. Written as DNA, the CDR3 is TGTGCCTGGAGTGGGGACCCTTATAGCAATCAGCCCCAGCATTTT. The full variable domain, its missing parts supplied by reference TRBV30 and TRBJ1-5, is SQTIHQWPATLVQPVGSPLSLECTVEGTSNPNLYWYRQAAGRGLQLLFYSVGIGQISSEVPQNLSASRPQDRQFILSSKKLLLSDSGFYLCAWSGDPYSNQPQHFGDGTRLSIL.

The J gene is TRBJ2-7, the V gene TRBV7-3, with TRBD1 matching over 7 bases. The V segment lost 5 bases and the J segment 0 bases; nucleotides outside the gene matches: 4. Germline lookup yields CDR1 SGHTA and CDR2 FQGTGA. The CDR3 loop spans 14 amino acids. CDR3: CASSPDRASYEQYF. The CDR3 DNA reads as TGTGCCAGCAGCCCCGACAGGGCCTCCTACGAGCAGTACTTC. Full variable domain (remainder filled in from reference TRBV7-3 and TRBJ2-7): GAGVSQTPSNKVTEKGKYVELRCDPISGHTALYWYRQSLGQGPEFLIYFQGTGAADDSGLPNDRFFAVRPEGSVSTLKIQRTERGDSAVYLCASSPDRASYEQYFGPGTRLTVT.

The genes are TRBV5-1 and TRBJ2-7, with D perhaps being TRBD1 or TRBD2 (5 bases each). This CDR3 has 15 amino acids. Trimming removed 4 bases at V and 5 bases at J, with 19 bases between. CDR1 is SGHRS and CDR2 is YFSETQ in the germline V gene. The CDR3 protein is CASSPPGPPGDEQYF. CDR3 nucleotides: TGCGCCAGCAGCCCTCCGGGACCCCCGGGCGACGAGCAGTACTTC.

CDR3 DNA: TGTGCCAGCAGTCAATACGAGCAGTACTTC. Translation gives CASSQYEQYF. This chain connects TRBV28 to TRBJ2-7; D is undetermined. V lost 5 bases and J 4 bases, leaving 3 bases between the germline ends. CDR3 size: 10 residues. The germline V gene encodes CDR1 MDHEN and CDR2 SYDVKM. The full variable domain, completed using reference TRBV28 and TRBJ2-7, is DVKVTQSSRYLVKRTGEKVFLECVQDMDHENMFWYRQDPGLGLRLIYFSYDVKMKEKGDIPEGYSVSREKKERFSLILESASTNQTSMYLCASSQYEQYFGPGTRLTVT.

The J gene is TRBJ1-4, the V gene TRBV30; maybe TRBD1 (6 bases). Trimming left V 1 base short and J 8 bases short, with 20 bases between. The CDR3 has 16 amino acids. The germline gives CDR1 GTSNPN, CDR2 SVGIG (reference sequence). The CDR3 here is CAWSAPTGGRWEKLFF. The CDR3 region has the DNA TGTGCCTGGAGTGCACCTACGGGGGGGCGTTGGGAAAAACTGTTTTTT.

The chain recombines TRBV6-1 with TRBJ2-3; D not resolved. The V and J ends lost 2 bases and 0 bases respectively, with 9 bases between them. CDR1 MNHNS and CDR2 SASEGT come from the germline V gene. This CDR3 has 15 amino acids. The CDR3 coding sequence is TGTGCCAGCAGTGAATTCTGGGCTAGCACAGATACGCAGTATTTT. This codes for CASSEFWASTDTQYF.

J is TRBJ2-1 and V is TRBV20-1, with no clear D. V dropped 3 bases and J dropped 9 bases, with 6 bases sitting between them. There are 10 residues in the CDR3. CDR1 is DFQATT and CDR2 is SNEGSKA in the germline V gene (reference sequence). This CDR3 reads CSASRLEQFF. In DNA form, the CDR3 reads TGCAGTGCTAGTAGACTTGAGCAGTTCTTC.

CDR3 protein: CASSISPHEQYF. In nucleotides, the CDR3 is TGTGCCAGTAGTATCTCTCCCCACGAGCAGTACTTC. This sequence joins TRBV19 and TRBJ2-7; the D is unclear. The CDR3 totals 12 residues. Germline V CDR1 and CDR2: LNHDA, SQIVND (reference sequence). V shed 3 bases and J shed 5 bases, with 8 bases lying between them.

This chain joins TRBV5-6 and TRBJ2-7, with no clear D. Germline V CDR1 and CDR2: SGHDT, YYEEEE. V gave up 0 bases and J gave up 12 bases, with 10 bases separating them. The CDR3 contains 11 residues. DNA of the CDR3: TGTGCCAGCAGCTTGGGGGATAGCCGGTACTTC. It specifies CASSLGDSRYF.

This chain uses TRBV7-2 with TRBJ2-2; possibly TRBD1 for D (5 bases). Looked up from germline, CDR1 is SGHTA and CDR2 is FQGNSA. This CDR3 has 14 amino acids. Trimming shortened V by 3 bases and J by 5 bases, and 10 bases separated the two germline ends. CDR3 DNA sequence: TGTGCCAGCAGCTTGCAGGGTAGAACCGGGGAGCTGTTTTTT. This encodes CASSLQGRTGELFF.

V and J are TRBV2 and TRBJ1-2; D unclear. This CDR3 spans 12 amino acids. CDR1 is SNHLY, CDR2 FYNNEI, per germline. V was clipped by 7 bases and J by 0 bases, with 6 bases between them. CDR3 in DNA: TGTGCCAGCACCCGACCTAACTATGGCTACACCTTC. Amino acids: CASTRPNYGYTF.

This chain joins TRBV27 and TRBJ1-2, with D uncertain. The CDR3 runs 13 residues. The germline V gene has CDR1 MNHEY and CDR2 SMNVEV (reference sequence). Trimming left V 3 bases short and J 3 bases short, with 8 bases between. The CDR3 DNA sequence: TGTGCCAGCAGTTTTGGATCAGACTATGGCTACACCTTC. Amino acids: CASSFGSDYGYTF.

Here the CDR3 DNA reads TGTGCCAGCGGGCAGGTGGCTTACGAGCAGTACTTC. Its protein is CASGQVAYEQYF. The V and J genes are TRBV2 and TRBJ2-7; no clear D. The CDR3 length is 12 residues. V gave up 8 bases and J gave up 4 bases, with 12 bases separating them. From germline, CDR1 is SNHLY and CDR2 FYNNEI. The variable domain in full, completed from reference TRBV2 and TRBJ2-7, reads EPEVTQTPSHQVTQMGQEVILRCVPISNHLYFYWYRQILGQKVEFLVSFYNNEISEKSEIFDDQFSVERPDGSNFTLKIRSTKLEDSAMYFCASGQVAYEQYFGPGTRLTVT.